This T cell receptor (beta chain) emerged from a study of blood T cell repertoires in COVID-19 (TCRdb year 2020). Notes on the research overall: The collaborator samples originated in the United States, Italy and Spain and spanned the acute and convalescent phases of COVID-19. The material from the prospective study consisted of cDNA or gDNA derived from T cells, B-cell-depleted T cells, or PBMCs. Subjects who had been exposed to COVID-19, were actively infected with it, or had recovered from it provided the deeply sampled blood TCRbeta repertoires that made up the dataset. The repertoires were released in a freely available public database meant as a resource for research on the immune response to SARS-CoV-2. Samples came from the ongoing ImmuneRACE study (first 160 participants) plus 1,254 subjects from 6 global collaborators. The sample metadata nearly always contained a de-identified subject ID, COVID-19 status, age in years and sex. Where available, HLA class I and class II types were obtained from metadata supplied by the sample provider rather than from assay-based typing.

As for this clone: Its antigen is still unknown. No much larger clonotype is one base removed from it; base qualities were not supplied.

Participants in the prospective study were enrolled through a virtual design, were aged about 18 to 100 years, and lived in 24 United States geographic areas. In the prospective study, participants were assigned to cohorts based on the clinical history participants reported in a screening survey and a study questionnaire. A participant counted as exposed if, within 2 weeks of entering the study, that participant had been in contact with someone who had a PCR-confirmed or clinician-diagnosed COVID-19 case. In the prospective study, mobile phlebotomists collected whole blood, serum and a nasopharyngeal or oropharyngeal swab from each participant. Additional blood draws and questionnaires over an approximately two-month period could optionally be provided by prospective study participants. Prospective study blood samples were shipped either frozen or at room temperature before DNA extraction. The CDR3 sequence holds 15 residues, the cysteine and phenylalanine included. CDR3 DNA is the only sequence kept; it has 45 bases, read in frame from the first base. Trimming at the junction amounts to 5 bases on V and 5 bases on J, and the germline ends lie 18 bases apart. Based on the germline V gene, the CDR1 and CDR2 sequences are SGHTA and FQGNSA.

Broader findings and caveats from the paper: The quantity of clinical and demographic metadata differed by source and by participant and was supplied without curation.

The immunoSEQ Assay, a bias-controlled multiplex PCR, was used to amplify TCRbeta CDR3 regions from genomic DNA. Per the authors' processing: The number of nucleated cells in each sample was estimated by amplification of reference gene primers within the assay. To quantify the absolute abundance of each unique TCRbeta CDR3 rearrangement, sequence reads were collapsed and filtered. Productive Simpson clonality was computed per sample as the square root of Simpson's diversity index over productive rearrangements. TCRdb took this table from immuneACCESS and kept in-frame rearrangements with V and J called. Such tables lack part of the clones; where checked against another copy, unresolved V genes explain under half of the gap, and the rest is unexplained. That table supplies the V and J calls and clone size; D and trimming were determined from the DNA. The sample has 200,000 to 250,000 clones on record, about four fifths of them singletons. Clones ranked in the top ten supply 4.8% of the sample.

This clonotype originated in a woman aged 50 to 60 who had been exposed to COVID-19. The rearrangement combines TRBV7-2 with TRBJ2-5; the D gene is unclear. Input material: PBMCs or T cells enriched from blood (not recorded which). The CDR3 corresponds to CASSPTARHSETQYF. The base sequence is TGTGCCAGCAGCCCCACTGCGCGGCATTCTGAGACCCAGTACTTC.